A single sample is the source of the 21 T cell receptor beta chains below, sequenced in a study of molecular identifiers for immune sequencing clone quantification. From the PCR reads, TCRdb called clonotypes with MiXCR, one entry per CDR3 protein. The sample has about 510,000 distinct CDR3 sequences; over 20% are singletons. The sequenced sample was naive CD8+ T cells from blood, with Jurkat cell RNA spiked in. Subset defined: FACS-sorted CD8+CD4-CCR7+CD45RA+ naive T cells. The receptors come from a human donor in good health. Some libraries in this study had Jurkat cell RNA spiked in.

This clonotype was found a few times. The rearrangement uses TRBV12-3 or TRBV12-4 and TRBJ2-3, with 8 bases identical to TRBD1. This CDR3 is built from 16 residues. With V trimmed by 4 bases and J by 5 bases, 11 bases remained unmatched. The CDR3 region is CASSSTKGQGLDTQYF. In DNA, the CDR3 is TGTGCCAGCAGTTCCACCAAAGGACAGGGACTAGATACGCAGTATTTT.

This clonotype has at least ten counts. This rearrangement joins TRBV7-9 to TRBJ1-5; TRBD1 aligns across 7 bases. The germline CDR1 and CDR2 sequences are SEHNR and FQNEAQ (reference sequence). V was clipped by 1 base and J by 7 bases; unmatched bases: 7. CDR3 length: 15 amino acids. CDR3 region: CASSLGQGGGQPQHF. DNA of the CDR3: TGTGCCAGCAGCTTAGGGCAGGGAGGGGGCCAGCCCCAGCATTTT.

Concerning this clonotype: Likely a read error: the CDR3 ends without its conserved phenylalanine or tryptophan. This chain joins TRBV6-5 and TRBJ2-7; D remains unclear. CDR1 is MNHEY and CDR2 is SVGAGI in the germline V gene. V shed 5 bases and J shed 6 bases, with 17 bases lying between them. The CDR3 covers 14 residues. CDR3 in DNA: TGTGCCAGCAGTCACGGGCCCTCCCCGGGCGAGCAGTACTCC. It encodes CASSHGPSPGEQYS.

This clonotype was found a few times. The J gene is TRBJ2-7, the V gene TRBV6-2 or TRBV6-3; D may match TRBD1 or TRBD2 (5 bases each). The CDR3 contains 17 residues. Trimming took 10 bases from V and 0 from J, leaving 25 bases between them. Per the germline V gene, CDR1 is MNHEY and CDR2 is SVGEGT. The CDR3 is CANPRQRRGRISYEQYF. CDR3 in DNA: TGTGCCAACCCCCGACAGCGACGAGGGCGGATCTCCTACGAGCAGTACTTC.

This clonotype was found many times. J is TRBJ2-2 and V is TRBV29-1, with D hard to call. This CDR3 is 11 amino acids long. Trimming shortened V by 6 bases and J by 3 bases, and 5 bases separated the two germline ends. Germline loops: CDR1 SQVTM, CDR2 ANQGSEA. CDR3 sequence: CSVEYTGELFF. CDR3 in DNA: TGCAGCGTAGAATACACCGGGGAGCTGTTTTTT.

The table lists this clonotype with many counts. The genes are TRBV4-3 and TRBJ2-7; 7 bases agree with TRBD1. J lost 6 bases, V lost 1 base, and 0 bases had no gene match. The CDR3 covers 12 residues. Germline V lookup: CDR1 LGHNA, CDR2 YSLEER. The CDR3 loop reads CASSQAGGEQYF. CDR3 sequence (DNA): TGCGCCAGCAGCCAAGCAGGGGGCGAGCAGTACTTC.

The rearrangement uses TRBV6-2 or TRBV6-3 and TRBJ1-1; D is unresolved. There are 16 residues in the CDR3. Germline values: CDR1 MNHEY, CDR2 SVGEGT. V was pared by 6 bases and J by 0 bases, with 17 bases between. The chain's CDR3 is CASSSGEEGMNTEAFF. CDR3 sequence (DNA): TGTGCCAGCAGCTCCGGGGAAGAGGGAATGAACACTGAAGCTTTCTTT.

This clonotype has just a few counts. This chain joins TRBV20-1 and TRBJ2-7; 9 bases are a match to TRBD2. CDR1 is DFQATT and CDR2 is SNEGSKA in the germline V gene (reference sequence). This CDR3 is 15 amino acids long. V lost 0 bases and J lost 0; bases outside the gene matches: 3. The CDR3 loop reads CSAREGLAASYEQYF. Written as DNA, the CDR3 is TGCAGTGCTAGAGAGGGACTAGCCGCCTCCTACGAGCAGTACTTC.

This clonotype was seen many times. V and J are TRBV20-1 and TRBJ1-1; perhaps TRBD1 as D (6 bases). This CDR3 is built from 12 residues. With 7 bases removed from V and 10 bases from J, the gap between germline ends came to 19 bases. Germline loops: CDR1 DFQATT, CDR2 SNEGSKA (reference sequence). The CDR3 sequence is CSELSREGGAFF. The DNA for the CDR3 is TGCAGTGAGCTTTCGAGAGAAGGGGGAGCTTTCTTT.

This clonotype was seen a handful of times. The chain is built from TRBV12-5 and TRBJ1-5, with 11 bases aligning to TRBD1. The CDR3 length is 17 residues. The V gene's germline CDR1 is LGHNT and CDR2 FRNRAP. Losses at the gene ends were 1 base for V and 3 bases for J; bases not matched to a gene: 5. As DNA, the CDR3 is TGTGCTAGTGGTTTGGGGGGGACAGGGGGGAACAATCAGCCCCAGCATTTT. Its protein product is CASGLGGTGGNNQPQHF.

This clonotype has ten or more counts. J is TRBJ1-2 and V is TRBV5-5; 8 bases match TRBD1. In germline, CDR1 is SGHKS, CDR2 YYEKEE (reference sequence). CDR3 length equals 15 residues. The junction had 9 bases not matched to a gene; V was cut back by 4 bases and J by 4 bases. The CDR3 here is CASSPGRQGTYGYTF. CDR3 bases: TGTGCCAGCAGCCCCGGACGACAGGGGACCTATGGCTACACCTTC. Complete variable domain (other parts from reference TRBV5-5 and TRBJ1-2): DAGVTQSPTHLIKTRGQQVTLRCSPISGHKSVSWYQQVLGQGPQFIFQYYEKEERGRGNFPDRFSARQFPNYSSELNVNALLLGDSALYLCASSPGRQGTYGYTFGSGTRLTVV.

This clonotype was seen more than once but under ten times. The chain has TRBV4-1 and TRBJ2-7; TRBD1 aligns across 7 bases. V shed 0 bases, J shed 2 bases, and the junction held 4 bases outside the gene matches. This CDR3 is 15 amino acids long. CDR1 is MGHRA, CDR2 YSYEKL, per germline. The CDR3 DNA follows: TGCGCCAGCAGCCAAGAGTACAGGGGCACCTACGAGCAGTACTTC. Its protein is CASSQEYRGTYEQYF.

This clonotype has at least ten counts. The CDR3 DNA sequence: TGCAGTGCTCTAAGGCGGAGAGCTAGCACAGATACGCAGTATTTT. This codes for CSALRRRASTDTQYF. The chain has TRBV20-1 and TRBJ2-3; D gene unclear. V lost 5 bases and J 0 bases, leaving 15 bases between the germline ends. The germline gives CDR1 DFQATT, CDR2 SNEGSKA (reference sequence). The CDR3 length is 15 residues.

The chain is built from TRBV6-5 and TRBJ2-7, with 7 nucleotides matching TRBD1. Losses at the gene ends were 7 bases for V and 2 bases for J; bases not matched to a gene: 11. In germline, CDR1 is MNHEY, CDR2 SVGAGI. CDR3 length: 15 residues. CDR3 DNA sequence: TGTGCCAGCAAAACAGGGGACAGTCCAACCTACGAGCAGTACTTC. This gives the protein CASKTGDSPTYEQYF.

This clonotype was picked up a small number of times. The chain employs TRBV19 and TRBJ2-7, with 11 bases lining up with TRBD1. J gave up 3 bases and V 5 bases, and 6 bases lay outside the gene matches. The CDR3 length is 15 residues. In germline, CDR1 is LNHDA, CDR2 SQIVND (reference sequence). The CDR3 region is CASSFRGTGGYEQYF. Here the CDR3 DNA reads TGTGCCAGTAGTTTCCGAGGGACAGGGGGCTACGAGCAGTACTTC. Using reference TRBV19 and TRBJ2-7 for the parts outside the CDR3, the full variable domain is DGGITQSPKYLFRKEGQNVTLSCEQNLNHDAMYWYRQDPGQGLRLIYYSQIVNDFQKGDIAEGYSVSREKKESFPLTVTSAQKNPTAFYLCASSFRGTGGYEQYFGPGTRLTVT.

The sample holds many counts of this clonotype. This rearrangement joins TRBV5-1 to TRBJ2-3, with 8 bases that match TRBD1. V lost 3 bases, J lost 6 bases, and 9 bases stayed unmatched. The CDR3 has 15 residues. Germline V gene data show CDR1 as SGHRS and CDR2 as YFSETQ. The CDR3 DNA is TGCGCCAGCAGCTCGACCACCTCAGGGGGCGATACGCAGTATTTT. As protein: CASSSTTSGGDTQYF.

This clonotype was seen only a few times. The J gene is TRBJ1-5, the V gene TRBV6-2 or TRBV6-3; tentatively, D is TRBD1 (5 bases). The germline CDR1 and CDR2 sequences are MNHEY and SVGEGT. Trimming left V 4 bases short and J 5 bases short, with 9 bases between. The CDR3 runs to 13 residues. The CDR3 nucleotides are TGTGCCAGCAGTTGGTGGGGGGATCAGCCCCAGCATTTT. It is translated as CASSWWGDQPQHF.

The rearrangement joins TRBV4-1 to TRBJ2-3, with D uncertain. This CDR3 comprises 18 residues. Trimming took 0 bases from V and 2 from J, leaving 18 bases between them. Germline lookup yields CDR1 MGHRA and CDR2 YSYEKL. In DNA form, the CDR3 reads TGCGCCAGCAGCCAAGATAGTGGGGTCGTTTTCCCCACAGATACGCAGTATTTT. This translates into CASSQDSGVVFPTDTQYF.

The chain's CDR3 is CASSWGPGQGPYEQYF. CDR3 in DNA: TGTGCCAGCAGTTGGGGCCCGGGACAGGGACCATACGAGCAGTACTTC. The chain links TRBV6-6 to TRBJ2-7; 9 bases map to TRBD1. Germline V CDR1 and CDR2: MNHNY, SVGAGI (reference sequence). V trimming: 4 bases; J trimming: 4 bases; junction bases outside the gene matches: 11. The CDR3 is 16 amino acids.

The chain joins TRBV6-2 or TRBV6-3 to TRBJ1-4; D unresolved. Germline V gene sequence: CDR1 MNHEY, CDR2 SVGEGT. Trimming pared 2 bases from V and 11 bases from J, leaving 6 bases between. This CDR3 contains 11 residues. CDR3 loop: CASSYGGKLFF. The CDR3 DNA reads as TGTGCCAGCAGTTACGGTGGGAAACTGTTTTTT.

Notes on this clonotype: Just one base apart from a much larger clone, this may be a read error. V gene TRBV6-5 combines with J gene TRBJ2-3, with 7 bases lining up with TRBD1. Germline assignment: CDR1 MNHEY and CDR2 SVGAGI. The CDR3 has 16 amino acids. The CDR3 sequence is CVSSYSTTGIADTQYF. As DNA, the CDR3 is TGTGTCAGCAGTTACTCGACGACAGGGATCGCAGATACGCAGTATTTT.